This T cell receptor beta chain was identified during a study of early T cells in non-severe SARS-CoV-2 infection. Study-level findings and limits: There was a bias toward anti-spike CD8 responses in VDJdb matching, which missed private and CD4 specificities.

Attached unique molecular identifiers marked individual cDNA molecules. TCRdb re-called the 5' RACE reads through MiXCR, storing one row per CDR3 protein. The sample has just under 65,000 distinct CDR3 sequences, roughly 5.7% seen once. This clonotype was seen repeatedly, ten times or more. Antigen specificity is unknown. The CDR3 runs 14 residues. V lost 1 base, J lost 0 bases, and 6 bases lay in between. Germline V gene sequence: CDR1 LGHNT, CDR2 FRNRAP. Sequencing used whole blood, obtained at baseline. The chain combines TRBV12-5 with TRBJ1-2; possible D gene TRBD1, 5 bases. This receptor was taken from an adult who was a healthcare worker with PCR-confirmed SARS-CoV-2 infection or an uninfected control (not recorded which). CDR3 DNA: TGTGCTAGTGGTTTGGGGGGCTCTAACTATGGCTACACCTTC. This translates into CASGLGGSNYGYTF.